This is a list of T cell receptor beta chains from one sample in a study of blood T cell repertoires in COVID-19. The assay was immunoSEQ multiplex PCR, and TCRdb's table has in-frame clones only and misses some. The table includes around 190,000 clones, about 88% detected once. The sample was PBMCs or T cells enriched from blood (not recorded which). These receptors were obtained from a woman aged 25-40 years who had recovered from COVID-19. The CDR3 runs from the conserved cysteine through the conserved F or W. D genes are given only for firm matches. Clone size, where shown, is once, few, many, or a class for clones that have expanded.

clone_size: -
v_call: TRBV10-3
j_call: TRBJ2-7
d_call: TRBD1
cdr3_nt: TGTGCCATCAGTGGTCAGGGGGCGGGCTACGAGCAGTACTTC
cdr3_aa: CAISGQGAGYEQYF

clone_size: -
v_call: TRBV11-3
j_call: TRBJ2-1
d_call: -
cdr3_nt: TGTGCCAGCAGCTTTTCGGGGAATTCCTACAATGAGCAGTTCTTC
cdr3_aa: CASSFSGNSYNEQFF

clone_size: -
v_call: TRBV9
j_call: TRBJ1-4
d_call: TRBD1
cdr3_nt: TGTGCCAGCAGCCCACCGGGACAGGGGTATGAAAAACTGTTTTTT
cdr3_aa: CASSPPGQGYEKLFF

clone_size: -
v_call: TRBV18
j_call: TRBJ1-1
d_call: -
cdr3_nt: TGTGCCAGCTCACCTGCCGTTAGCACTGAAGCTTTCTTT
cdr3_aa: CASSPAVSTEAFF

clone_size: -
v_call: TRBV28
j_call: TRBJ2-3
d_call: -
cdr3_nt: TGTGCCAGCAGTTTAGCGGCGGGATCCACAGATACGCAGTATTTT
cdr3_aa: CASSLAAGSTDTQYF

clone_size: -
v_call: TRBV3-1/TRBV3-2
j_call: TRBJ2-5
d_call: -
cdr3_nt: TGTGCCAGCAGCCAACGTCGGCAAATGGAGGAGACCCAGTACTTC
cdr3_aa: CASSQRRQMEETQYF

clone_size: -
v_call: TRBV3-1/TRBV3-2
j_call: TRBJ1-5
d_call: TRBD1
cdr3_nt: TGTGCCAGCAGCCAAGCAGAGGGGGCTCAGCCCCAGCATTTT
cdr3_aa: CASSQAEGAQPQHF

clone_size: -
v_call: TRBV19
j_call: TRBJ1-1
d_call: -
cdr3_nt: TGTGCCAGTACCCTTAGCATCTCAGTGGGGAACACTGAAGCTTTCTTT
cdr3_aa: CASTLSISVGNTEAFF

clone_size: -
v_call: TRBV28
j_call: TRBJ1-4
d_call: -
cdr3_nt: TGTGCCACCTCAAGCCCAGAAAAACTGTTTTTT
cdr3_aa: CATSSPEKLFF

clone_size: -
v_call: TRBV11-1
j_call: TRBJ2-7
d_call: TRBD1
cdr3_nt: TGTGCCAGCAGCTTAGCCCCCGGGACAGGGATTGGCGAGCAGTACTTC
cdr3_aa: CASSLAPGTGIGEQYF

clone_size: -
v_call: TRBV28
j_call: TRBJ2-1
d_call: TRBD2
cdr3_nt: TGTGCCAGCAGTCCAGGACTAGCGGGAGGTAATGAGCAGTTCTTC
cdr3_aa: CASSPGLAGGNEQFF

clone_size: -
v_call: TRBV28
j_call: TRBJ2-2
d_call: -
cdr3_nt: TGTGCCAGCAACACGGGGGCGAACACCGGGGAGCTGTTTTTT
cdr3_aa: CASNTGANTGELFF

clone_size: -
v_call: TRBV18
j_call: TRBJ1-5
d_call: -
cdr3_nt: TGTGCCAGCTCACCAGTAAATAGCCCGGGTCAGCCCCAGCATTTT
cdr3_aa: CASSPVNSPGQPQHF

clone_size: -
v_call: TRBV3-1/TRBV3-2
j_call: TRBJ1-3
d_call: TRBD1
cdr3_nt: TGTGCCAGCAGCCAAGGATTCGGACAGGGGGCAGGTTCTGGAAACACCATATATTTT
cdr3_aa: CASSQGFGQGAGSGNTIYF

clone_size: -
v_call: TRBV3-1/TRBV3-2
j_call: TRBJ1-5
d_call: TRBD1
cdr3_nt: TGTGCCAGCAGCCAAGGCGGAGGGGGCGTTCAGCCCCAGCATTTT
cdr3_aa: CASSQGGGGVQPQHF

clone_size: -
v_call: TRBV9
j_call: TRBJ2-7
d_call: TRBD2
cdr3_nt: TGTGCCAGCAGCGTAACCGGGACTAGCTCCTACGAGCAGTACTTC
cdr3_aa: CASSVTGTSSYEQYF

clone_size: -
v_call: TRBV7-8
j_call: TRBJ2-4
d_call: TRBD2
cdr3_nt: TGTGCCAGCAGCTTAGGCAGGCTAGCGGGAGGGCCGGGCAAAAACATTCAGTACTTC
cdr3_aa: CASSLGRLAGGPGKNIQYF

clone_size: -
v_call: TRBV6-4
j_call: TRBJ2-3
d_call: TRBD2
cdr3_nt: TGTGCCAGCAGTAAAGCGGGGGGGCAATCGGATACGCAGTATTTT
cdr3_aa: CASSKAGGQSDTQYF

clone_size: -
v_call: TRBV7-2
j_call: TRBJ1-1
d_call: TRBD1
cdr3_nt: TGTGCCAGCAGCTTAGGAGCAGGGGGATCTACTGAAGCTTTCTTT
cdr3_aa: CASSLGAGGSTEAFF

clone_size: -
v_call: TRBV5-1
j_call: TRBJ2-3
d_call: -
cdr3_nt: TGCGCCAGCAGATTACAGGGCGCAGATACGCAGTATTTT
cdr3_aa: CASRLQGADTQYF

clone_size: -
v_call: TRBV5-1
j_call: TRBJ1-2
d_call: -
cdr3_nt: TGCGCCAGCAGCTTCCCGGCGGAGTCGGTTGGCTACACCTTC
cdr3_aa: CASSFPAESVGYTF

clone_size: -
v_call: TRBV7-3
j_call: TRBJ2-7
d_call: -
cdr3_nt: TGTGCCAGCAGCTCCCTGTGGACAGATCCCTACGAGCAGTACTTC
cdr3_aa: CASSSLWTDPYEQYF

clone_size: -
v_call: TRBV29-1
j_call: TRBJ1-5
d_call: -
cdr3_nt: TGCAGCGTTGGGGACAACAATCAGCCCCAGCATTTT
cdr3_aa: CSVGDNNQPQHF

clone_size: -
v_call: TRBV15
j_call: TRBJ1-5
d_call: -
cdr3_nt: TGTGCCACCAGCAGAGATCGGCAGAGCGTTGGGTCCCAGCATTTT
cdr3_aa: CATSRDRQSVGSQHF

clone_size: -
v_call: TRBV7-9
j_call: TRBJ1-3
d_call: -
cdr3_nt: TGTGCCAGCAGCCCGAGGGCGGGGATCTCTGGAAACACCATATATTTT
cdr3_aa: CASSPRAGISGNTIYF

clone_size: -
v_call: TRBV5-1
j_call: TRBJ2-7
d_call: -
cdr3_nt: TGCGCCAGCAGCTTGACCCGGAGCTACGAGCAGTACTTC
cdr3_aa: CASSLTRSYEQYF

clone_size: -
v_call: TRBV7-2
j_call: TRBJ2-2
d_call: -
cdr3_nt: TGTGCCAGCAGCCCTCTCGACTTGGTGACCGGGGAGCTGTTTTTT
cdr3_aa: CASSPLDLVTGELFF

clone_size: few
v_call: TRBV3-1/TRBV3-2
j_call: TRBJ2-1
d_call: TRBD2
cdr3_nt: TGTGCCAGCAGCCAGAGGGGGGGACTAGTGAGTGAGCAGTTCTTC
cdr3_aa: CASSQRGGLVSEQFF